A selection of T cell receptor beta chains follows, all from one sample in a study of T-cell reconstitution after alpha-beta-depleted transplantation in children. TCRdb re-derived calls from the PCR reads in MiXCR, one entry per CDR3 protein. This sample has about 590,000 distinct CDR3 sequences, with 13% found just once. The sample here was PBMCs, mostly from graft donor cells, taken 360 days after TCRalphabeta/CD19-depleted stem cell transplant. These receptors came from a male patient between 5 and 17 years old who had a stem cell transplant for acute myeloid leukemia, so the T cells may come from the graft donor. Both conserved end residues are part of each CDR3. D genes are given only for firm matches. Clone size is stated in some rows and not others, as once, few, many or a class when expanded.

clone_size: few
j_call: TRBJ2-7
v_call: TRBV13
cdr3_length: 13
d_call: NA
cdr3_nt: TGTGCCAGCAGCCCAGAGGGTGTTGGGGAGCAGTACTTC
cdr3_aa: CASSPEGVGEQYF

clone_size: NA
j_call: TRBJ2-1
v_call: TRBV9
cdr3_length: 14
d_call: TRBD2
cdr3_nt: TGTGCCAGCAGCTTTGGGGGGGACTACATTGAGCAGTTCTTC
cdr3_aa: CASSFGGDYIEQFF

clone_size: few
j_call: TRBJ2-1
v_call: TRBV20-1
cdr3_length: 16
d_call: NA
cdr3_nt: TGCAGTGCTAGAGAAGGGACAGCGGGACTCCTCAATGAGCAGTTCTTC
cdr3_aa: CSAREGTAGLLNEQFF

clone_size: many
j_call: TRBJ2-7
v_call: TRBV2
cdr3_length: 14
d_call: NA
cdr3_nt: TGTGCCAGCAGGGAGGGACAGATTACCTACGAGCAGTACTTC
cdr3_aa: CASREGQITYEQYF

clone_size: NA
j_call: TRBJ2-7
v_call: TRBV4-1
cdr3_length: 22
d_call: TRBD2
cdr3_nt: TGCGCCAGCAGCCAAGCAGTGGCGTTCGGGACTAGCGGGAGTTGGGCTCCCTACGAGCAGTACTTC
cdr3_aa: CASSQAVAFGTSGSWAPYEQYF

clone_size: many
j_call: TRBJ2-1
v_call: TRBV12-3/TRBV12-4
cdr3_length: 13
d_call: NA
cdr3_nt: TGTGCCAGCGAGAGGGGGATATACAATGAGCAGTTCTTC
cdr3_aa: CASERGIYNEQFF

clone_size: NA
j_call: TRBJ2-7
v_call: TRBV28
cdr3_length: 13
d_call: TRBD1
cdr3_nt: TGTGCCAGCAGTTCGACAGGGAACTACGAGCAGTACTTC
cdr3_aa: CASSSTGNYEQYF

clone_size: few
j_call: TRBJ1-3
v_call: TRBV6-5
cdr3_length: 13
d_call: NA
cdr3_nt: TGTGCCAGCCGAGGACAAACTGGAAACACCATATATTTT
cdr3_aa: CASRGQTGNTIYF

clone_size: NA
j_call: TRBJ2-7
v_call: TRBV7-6
cdr3_length: 16
d_call: NA
cdr3_nt: TGTGCCAGCAGCTTAAGGGGCGACAGGGAGGTATACGAGCAGTACTTC
cdr3_aa: CASSLRGDREVYEQYF

clone_size: many
j_call: TRBJ2-2
v_call: TRBV7-2
cdr3_length: 14
d_call: NA
cdr3_nt: TGTGCCAGCAGCCAGGGGGGTGGGGCCGGGGAGCTGTTTTTT
cdr3_aa: CASSQGGGAGELFF

clone_size: NA
j_call: TRBJ2-5
v_call: TRBV7-8
cdr3_length: 15
d_call: NA
cdr3_nt: TGTGCCAGCAGCTTAAGATGGAGGGGGGAAGTCACCCAGTACTTC
cdr3_aa: CASSLRWRGEVTQYF

clone_size: few
j_call: TRBJ1-1
v_call: TRBV28
cdr3_length: 14
d_call: TRBD1
cdr3_nt: TGTGCCAGCAGCTCGACAGGGACGGAAACTGAAGCTTTCTTT
cdr3_aa: CASSSTGTETEAFF

clone_size: NA
j_call: TRBJ2-4
v_call: TRBV12-3/TRBV12-4
cdr3_length: 13
d_call: NA
cdr3_nt: TGTGCCAGCAGTCCACCGACAGCCAACATTCAGTACTTC
cdr3_aa: CASSPPTANIQYF

clone_size: NA
j_call: TRBJ2-3
v_call: TRBV5-1
cdr3_length: 17
d_call: TRBD2
cdr3_nt: TGCGCCAGCAGCTTGGTCGTAGGACTAGCGGATGCTACTACGCAGTATTTT
cdr3_aa: CASSLVVGLADATTQYF

clone_size: few
j_call: TRBJ1-4
v_call: TRBV18
cdr3_length: 14
d_call: NA
cdr3_nt: TGTGCCAGCTCACCACGGGGGGCGAGTGAAAAACTGTTTTTT
cdr3_aa: CASSPRGASEKLFF

clone_size: NA
j_call: TRBJ2-7
v_call: TRBV6-2/TRBV6-3
cdr3_length: 16
d_call: NA
cdr3_nt: TGTGCCAGCAGTTACTCGAGGACAGATTTTGTTAAGGAGCAGTACTTC
cdr3_aa: CASSYSRTDFVKEQYF